This TCR beta chain originates from a study of T cells in Graves' hyperthyroidism and ophthalmopathy. Researchers amplified the TCR beta CDR3 regions from RNA transcripts. The study used the HTBI primer set for a first-round RT-PCR of the TCR CDR3. TCRdb used MiXCR to reprocess the multiplex PCR reads, holding one entry per CDR3 protein. The sample shows under 450,000 distinct CDR3 sequences, around 16% of them seen only once. This clonotype was found a few times. Trimming cost V 1 base and J 3 bases, with 12 bases left between them. Looked up from germline, CDR1 is SGHTA and CDR2 is FQGTGA. This CDR3 has 15 residues.

This clonotype was sampled from a woman in her late teens or twenties with Graves' hyperthyroidism. The source material was blood. The chain couples TRBV7-3 to TRBJ1-1; TRBD1 might be the D (6 bases). The CDR3 DNA reads TGTGCCAGCAGCTTAAGTGGGGGCGCATACACTGAAGCTTTCTTT. This sequence encodes CASSLSGGAYTEAFF.